Ten or more counts support the clone carrying this T cell receptor beta chain. Its antigen remains unidentified. Individual cDNA molecules received unique molecular identifiers. TCRdb redid the calling of the 5' RACE reads with MiXCR, one entry per CDR3 protein. The sample has 17,000 or so distinct CDR3 sequences; around 5.6% are singletons. Germline loops: CDR1 SGDLS, CDR2 YYNGEE. V dropped 5 bases and J dropped 1 base, with 14 bases sitting between them. CDR3 length: 15 residues. This sample is drawn from a study of early T cells in non-severe SARS-CoV-2 infection. Looking at the study overall: Unpaired chains resulted from sequencing bulk RNA of unsorted whole blood. Study-wide points: The VDJdb matching leaned toward anti-spike CD8 responses and overlooked private and CD4 specificities.

The sequencing here drew on whole blood, taken at baseline. The V and J genes are TRBV9 and TRBJ2-3; tentative D call: TRBD1 (5 bases). The source is an adult who was a healthcare worker with PCR-confirmed SARS-CoV-2 infection or an uninfected control (not recorded which). The CDR3 DNA reads as TGTGCCAGCAGGGGTGGGGCTACCCGCACAGATACGCAGTATTTT. Amino acids: CASRGGATRTDTQYF.